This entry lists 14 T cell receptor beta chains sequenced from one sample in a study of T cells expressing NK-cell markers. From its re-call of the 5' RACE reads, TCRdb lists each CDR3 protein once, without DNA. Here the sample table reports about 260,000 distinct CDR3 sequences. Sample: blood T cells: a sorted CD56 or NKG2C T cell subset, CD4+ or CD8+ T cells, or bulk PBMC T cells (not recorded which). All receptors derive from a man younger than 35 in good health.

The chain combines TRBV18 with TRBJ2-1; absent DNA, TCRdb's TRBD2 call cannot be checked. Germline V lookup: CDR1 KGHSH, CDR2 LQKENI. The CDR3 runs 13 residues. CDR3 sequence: CASSRGAYNEQFF. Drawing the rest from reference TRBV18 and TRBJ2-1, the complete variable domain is NAGVMQNPRHLVRRRGQEARLRCSPMKGHSHVYWYRQLPEEGLKFMVYLQKENIIDESGMPKERFSAEFPKEGPSILRIQQVVRGDSAAYFCASSRGAYNEQFFGPGTRLTVL.

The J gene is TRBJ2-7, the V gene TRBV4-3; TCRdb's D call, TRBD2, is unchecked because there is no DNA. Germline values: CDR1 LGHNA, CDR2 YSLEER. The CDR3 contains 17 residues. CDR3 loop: CASSQDLVASGVYEQYF.

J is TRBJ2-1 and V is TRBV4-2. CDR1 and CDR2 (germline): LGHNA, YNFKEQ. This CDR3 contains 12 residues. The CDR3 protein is CASSQDRREQFF.

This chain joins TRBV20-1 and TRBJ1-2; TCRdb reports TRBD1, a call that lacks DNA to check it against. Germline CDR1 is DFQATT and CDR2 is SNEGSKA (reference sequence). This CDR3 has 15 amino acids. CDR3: CSAQPTGTAYYGYTF.

The CDR3 sequence: CASSRGPGPREETQYF. The chain recombines TRBV12-3 or TRBV12-4 with TRBJ2-5; TCRdb lists TRBD1, though no DNA is available to test this call. The CDR3 is 16 amino acids.

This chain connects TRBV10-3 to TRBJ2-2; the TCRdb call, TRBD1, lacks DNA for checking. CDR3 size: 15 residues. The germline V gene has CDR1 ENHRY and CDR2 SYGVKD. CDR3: CAISKQGIDTGELFF.

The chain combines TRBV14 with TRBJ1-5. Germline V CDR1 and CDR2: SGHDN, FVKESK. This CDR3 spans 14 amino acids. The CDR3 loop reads CASSQVGLNQPQHF.

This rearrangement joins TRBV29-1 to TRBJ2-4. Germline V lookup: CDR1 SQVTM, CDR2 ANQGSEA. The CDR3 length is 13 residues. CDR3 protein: CSVAPQLKNIQYF.

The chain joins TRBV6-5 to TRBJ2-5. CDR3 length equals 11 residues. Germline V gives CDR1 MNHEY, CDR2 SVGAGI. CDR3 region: CASISPKSEYF.

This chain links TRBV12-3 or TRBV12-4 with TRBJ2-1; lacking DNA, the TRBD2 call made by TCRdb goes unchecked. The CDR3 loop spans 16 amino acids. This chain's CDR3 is CASRRAGTSGTGEQFF.

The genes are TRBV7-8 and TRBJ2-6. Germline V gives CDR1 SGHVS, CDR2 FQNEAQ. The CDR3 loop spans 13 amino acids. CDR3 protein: CASRGFGANVLTF.

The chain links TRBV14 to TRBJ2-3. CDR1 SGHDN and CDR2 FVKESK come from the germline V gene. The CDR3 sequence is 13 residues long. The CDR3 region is CASFLSTPYTQYF.

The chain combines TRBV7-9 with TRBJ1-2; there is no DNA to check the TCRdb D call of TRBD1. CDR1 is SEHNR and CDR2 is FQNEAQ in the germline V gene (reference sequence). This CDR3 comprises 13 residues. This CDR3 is CASSRDGNYGYTF.

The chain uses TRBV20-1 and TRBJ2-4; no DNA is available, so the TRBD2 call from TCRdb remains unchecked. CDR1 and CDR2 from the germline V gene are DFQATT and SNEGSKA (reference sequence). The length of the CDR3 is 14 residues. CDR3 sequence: CSGAMSGGKNIQYF.